The clone carrying this TCR beta chain came up once. The data belong to a study of cytomegalovirus exposure and HLA in healthy donors. PCR involved 60 Vbeta and 13 Jbeta primers. Method: immunoSEQ multiplex PCR; TCRdb's copy keeps in-frame clones and lacks some. The sample consists of more than 110,000 clones, under 80% of them appearing once. Germline V gene lookup returns CDR1 SSHAT and CDR2 FNYEAQ (reference sequence). The CDR3 runs 12 residues. The V call is TRBV7-7, the J call TRBJ2-2; 8 bases agree with TRBD2. Material for sequencing was PBMCs. The sequence derives from a woman between 50 and 59 years old in good health and CMV-seropositive. The CDR3 sequence is CGAGENTGELFF. The DNA of the CDR3 is TGTGGAGCGGGGGAAAACACCGGGGAGCTGTTTTTT.